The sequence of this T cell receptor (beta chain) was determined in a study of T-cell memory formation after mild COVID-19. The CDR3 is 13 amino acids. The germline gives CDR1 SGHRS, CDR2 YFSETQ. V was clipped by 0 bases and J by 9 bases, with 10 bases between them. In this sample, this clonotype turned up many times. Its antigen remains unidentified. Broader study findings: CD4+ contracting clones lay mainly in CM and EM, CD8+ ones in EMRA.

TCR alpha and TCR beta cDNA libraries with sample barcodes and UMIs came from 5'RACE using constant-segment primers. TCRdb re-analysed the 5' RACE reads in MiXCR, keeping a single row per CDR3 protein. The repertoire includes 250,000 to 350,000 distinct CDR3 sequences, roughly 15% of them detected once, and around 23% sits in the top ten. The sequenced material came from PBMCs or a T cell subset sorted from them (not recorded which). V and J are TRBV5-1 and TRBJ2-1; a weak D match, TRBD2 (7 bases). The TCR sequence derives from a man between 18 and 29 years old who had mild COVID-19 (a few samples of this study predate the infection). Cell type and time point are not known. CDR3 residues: CASSLDREGEQFF. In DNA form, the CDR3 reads TGCGCCAGCAGCTTGGACAGGGAGGGTGAGCAGTTCTTC.